The 29 T cell receptor beta chains presented below share a single source sample, sequenced in a study of blood T cell repertoires in COVID-19. Clones were read by immunoSEQ multiplex PCR, and TCRdb kept only the in-frame ones, dropping some. The table shows approximately 310,000 clones, with about nine tenths occurring only once. The sample taken for sequencing was peripheral blood. The receptors stem from a man between 45 and 60 years old with active or convalescent COVID-19.

V and J are TRBV5-1 and TRBJ1-1; maybe TRBD1 (5 bases). The germline V gene has CDR1 SGHRS and CDR2 YFSETQ. The CDR3 extends over 15 amino acids. Trimming cost V 0 bases and J 1 base, with 10 bases left between them. Written as DNA, the CDR3 is TGCGCCAGCAGCTTGGCCTTGACAGCGAACACTGAAGCTTTCTTT. Its protein product is CASSLALTANTEAFF.

This clone was seen once. The chain links TRBV9 to TRBJ2-7; a possible D gene is TRBD1 (6 bases). CDR1 and CDR2 from the germline V gene are SGDLS and YYNGEE. The CDR3 consists of 14 residues. V was pared by 4 bases and J by 0 bases, with 11 bases between. CDR3 DNA sequence: TGTGCCAGCAGCCCCGCGACAGGCTCCTACGAGCAGTACTTC. This translates into CASSPATGSYEQYF.

This clone was picked up one time. The CDR3 reads CASSLASGGRETQYF. DNA of the CDR3: TGTGCCAGCAGTTTAGCTAGCGGGGGGCGGGAGACCCAGTACTTC. This chain uses TRBV28 with TRBJ2-5; 11 bases are a match to TRBD2. V shed 2 bases, J shed 5 bases, and the junction held 4 bases outside the gene matches. The CDR3 covers 15 residues. Germline V gene data show CDR1 as MDHEN and CDR2 as SYDVKM.

This sequence joins TRBV3-1 (or the pseudogene TRBV3-2) and TRBJ2-3, with 11 nucleotides matching TRBD2. Trimming cost V 3 bases and J 4 bases; bases outside gene matches: 9. Per the germline V gene, CDR1 is LGHDT and CDR2 is YNNKEL (reference sequence). The CDR3 contains 17 residues. The CDR3 loop reads CASSQGLLAGAPDTQYF. CDR3 DNA sequence: TGTGCCAGCAGCCAGGGACTACTAGCGGGAGCCCCAGATACGCAGTATTTT.

This rearrangement joins TRBV10-3 to TRBJ2-7, with a possible D match to TRBD1 (5 bases). Germline assignment: CDR1 ENHRY and CDR2 SYGVKD. Trimming shortened V by 3 bases and J by 0 bases, and 12 bases separated the two germline ends. The length of the CDR3 is 15 residues. The CDR3: CAISDYRSFSYEQYF. The CDR3 nucleotides are TGTGCCATCAGTGACTACAGGTCCTTCTCCTACGAGCAGTACTTC.

The V gene is TRBV6-5, the J gene TRBJ1-5, with 8 nucleotides matching TRBD1. This CDR3 spans 15 amino acids. Germline V gene lookup returns CDR1 MNHEY and CDR2 SVGAGI. With 5 bases clipped from V and 4 bases from J, the junction kept 7 bases outside the gene matches. The CDR3 DNA reads as TGTGCCAGCAGTCAGTGGGACAGGCTGAATCAGCCCCAGCATTTT. Amino acids: CASSQWDRLNQPQHF.

This clone appeared a few times. This sequence joins TRBV9 and TRBJ1-1; 8 nucleotides line up with TRBD1. CDR1 is SGDLS and CDR2 is YYNGEE in the germline V gene. The CDR3 is 15 amino acids. The V gene end was trimmed by 4 bases and the J gene end by 11 bases; junction bases not matched to a gene: 16. DNA for the CDR3: TGTGCCAGCAGCCCCCGACAGGGGTCAGGTGGGGAGGCTTTCTTT. Residues: CASSPRQGSGGEAFF.

The chain joins TRBV28 to TRBJ1-5; no clear D gene. Germline values: CDR1 MDHEN, CDR2 SYDVKM. The V end was cut by 4 bases, the J end by 9 bases, with 10 bases between. CDR3 length: 12 amino acids. The CDR3 region has the DNA TGTGCCAGCAGTTCCCAGCGAGGGCCCCAGCATTTT. This encodes CASSSQRGPQHF.

The chain recombines TRBV6-2 or TRBV6-3 with TRBJ1-5, with D perhaps TRBD1 (6 bases). In germline, CDR1 is MNHEY, CDR2 SVGEGT. This CDR3 comprises 20 residues. Trimming stripped 1 base from V and 0 bases from J, with 22 bases between. The CDR3 sequence is CASSYLLGGRGFDSNQPQHF. The CDR3 DNA sequence: TGTGCCAGCAGTTACTTATTAGGGGGTAGGGGGTTTGATAGCAATCAGCCCCAGCATTTT.

This clone has more than one count but fewer than ten. The chain recombines TRBV18 with TRBJ1-2; D call uncertain. There are 14 residues in the CDR3. The V end was cut by 0 bases, the J end by 10 bases, with 15 bases between. Looked up from germline, CDR1 is KGHSH and CDR2 is LQKENI. The CDR3 here is CASSPPGQSLYYTF. CDR3 in DNA: TGTGCCAGCTCACCACCGGGCCAGTCGCTATACTACACCTTC.

The chain is built from TRBV9 and TRBJ1-2; maybe TRBD1 (6 bases). Trimming took off 5 bases at V and 2 bases at J, with 16 bases between the two ends. The CDR3 covers 15 residues. From germline, CDR1 is SGDLS and CDR2 YYNGEE. CDR3 sequence reads: CASSPTGGGNYGYTF. The CDR3 DNA reads TGTGCCAGCAGTCCTACGGGAGGGGGGAACTATGGCTACACCTTC.

The CDR3 DNA is TGTGCCAGCAGCGTAAGGGGATCCTATGACGAGCAGTACTTC. It codes for CASSVRGSYDEQYF. The chain recombines TRBV9 with TRBJ2-7; weak D call: TRBD1 (5 bases). V lost 1 base and J lost 5, with 13 bases in between. The V gene's germline CDR1 is SGDLS and CDR2 YYNGEE. This CDR3 spans 14 amino acids.

This clone was counted between two and nine times. CDR3 in amino acids: CASSRNRDRGPEAFF. The CDR3 nucleotides read TGTGCCAGCTCACGTAACCGGGACAGGGGACCTGAAGCTTTCTTT. The V and J genes are TRBV18 and TRBJ1-1; 10 bases align to TRBD1. Germline V gives CDR1 KGHSH, CDR2 LQKENI. Trimming at V came to 4 bases and at J to 6 bases, leaving 8 bases not matched to a gene. This CDR3 contains 15 residues.

V usage is TRBV5-4 and J usage is TRBJ1-2; D not resolved. The germline gives CDR1 SGHNT, CDR2 YYREEE (reference sequence). V was cut by 0 bases and J by 1 base, with 4 bases left in between. This CDR3 is built from 13 residues. The CDR3 DNA reads TGTGCCAGCAGCTTGGACAATAACTATGGCTACACCTTC. Translating gives CASSLDNNYGYTF.

The chain employs TRBV5-1 and TRBJ1-6; no clear D. V lost 0 bases to trimming and J lost 3 bases, with 4 bases between them. Germline V gives CDR1 SGHRS, CDR2 YFSETQ. The length of the CDR3 is 14 residues. The CDR3 is CASSLDNYNSPLHF. In DNA form, the CDR3 reads TGCGCCAGCAGCTTGGACAACTATAATTCACCCCTCCACTTT.

The chain has TRBV28 and TRBJ2-6; tentatively, D is TRBD1 (6 bases). Per germline, CDR1 MDHEN and CDR2 SYDVKM. Trimming cost V 3 bases and J 5 bases, with 8 bases left between them. CDR3 length equals 14 residues. The CDR3 sequence: CASSLQGRANVLTF. The CDR3 DNA sequence: TGTGCCAGCAGTTTGCAGGGGAGGGCCAACGTCCTGACTTTC.

This rearrangement joins TRBV10-3 to TRBJ1-3; the D gene is possibly TRBD1 (5 bases). The germline CDR1 and CDR2 sequences are ENHRY and SYGVKD. Trimming stripped 0 bases from V and 1 base from J, with 13 bases between. The CDR3 is 17 residues long. In DNA form, the CDR3 reads TGTGCCATCAGTGAGTCGTATGGCGGGGGGTCTGGAAACACCATATATTTT. Translation gives CAISESYGGGSGNTIYF.

The chain recombines TRBV10-3 with TRBJ2-3; 8 nucleotides agree with TRBD1. Germline V gene sequence: CDR1 ENHRY, CDR2 SYGVKD. CDR3 length: 17 residues. V lost 0 bases to trimming and J lost 0 bases; unmatched junction nucleotides: 5. CDR3 nucleotides: TGTGCCATCAGTGAGTCCCGGCAGGGGGCAAGCACAGATACGCAGTATTTT. It specifies CAISESRQGASTDTQYF.

This chain links TRBV3-1 (or the pseudogene TRBV3-2) with TRBJ1-1, with D uncertain. The CDR3 runs to 11 residues. V was pared by 2 bases and J by 4 bases, with 2 bases between. Germline assignment: CDR1 LGHDT and CDR2 YNNKEL (reference sequence). The CDR3 loop reads CASSQLTEAFF. CDR3 in DNA: TGTGCCAGCAGCCAACTCACTGAAGCTTTCTTT.

The chain couples TRBV5-5 to TRBJ2-1, with 7 nucleotides matching TRBD2. The CDR3 contains 16 residues. J lost 10 bases, V lost 0 bases, and 13 bases had no gene match. Per germline, CDR1 SGHKS and CDR2 YYEKEE (reference sequence). CDR3 loop: CASSLAATFSGSEQFF. In DNA, the CDR3 is TGTGCCAGCAGCTTGGCCGCAACCTTTAGCGGGTCGGAGCAGTTCTTC.

J is TRBJ1-1 and V is TRBV16, with D possibly TRBD1 on 5 matching bases. The CDR3 is made up of 13 amino acids. From germline, CDR1 is KGHSY and CDR2 FQNENV. V lost 5 bases, J lost 5 bases, and 12 bases lay in between. CDR3 in DNA: TGTGCCAGCAGCGAACAGGTAGGAACTGAAGCTTTCTTT. It encodes CASSEQVGTEAFF. Together with reference TRBV16 and TRBJ1-1, the CDR3 gives the full variable domain: GEEVAQTPKHLVRGEGQKAKLYCAPIKGHSYVFWYQQVLKNEFKFLISFQNENVFDETGMPKERFSAKCLPNSPCSLEIQATKLEDSAVYFCASSEQVGTEAFFGQGTRLTVV.

The chain is built from TRBV7-8 and TRBJ2-7; D is uncertain. Germline CDR1 is SGHVS and CDR2 is FQNEAQ. The CDR3 totals 14 residues. Trimming stripped 2 bases from V and 2 bases from J, with 10 bases between. The CDR3 DNA is TGTGCCAGCAGCTTATATTCAGGAACCTACGAGCAGTACTTC. This sequence encodes CASSLYSGTYEQYF. The variable domain in full, with the rest retrieved from reference TRBV7-8 and TRBJ2-7, is GAGVSQSPRYKVAKRGQDVALRCDPISGHVSLFWYQQALGQGPEFLTYFQNEAQLDKSGLPSDRFFAERPEGSVSTLKIQRTQQEDSAVYLCASSLYSGTYEQYFGPGTRLTVT.

The rearrangement links TRBV9 to TRBJ1-6; tentative D call: TRBD1 (5 bases). The CDR3 has 14 amino acids. V was cut by 4 bases and J by 6 bases, with 11 bases left in between. From germline, CDR1 is SGDLS and CDR2 YYNGEE. The CDR3 reads CASSPGGVNSPLHF. The CDR3 nucleotides are TGTGCCAGCAGCCCCGGAGGGGTTAATTCACCCCTCCACTTT.

The V gene is TRBV4-2, the J gene TRBJ1-3; no reliable D call. Deletions cut 0 bases from V and 4 bases from J, with 10 bases between. This CDR3 contains 15 residues. Germline CDR1 LGHNA, CDR2 YNFKEQ. Here the CDR3 DNA reads TGTGCCAGCAGCCAAGATCCGGGGAACGGAAACACCATATATTTT. As protein: CASSQDPGNGNTIYF.

This clone was recorded only once. The CDR3 is CASSLGGLSNQPQHF. In nucleotides, the CDR3 is TGTGCCAGCAGCTTGGGAGGGCTCAGCAATCAGCCCCAGCATTTT. The chain recombines TRBV5-4 with TRBJ1-5; no definite D call. The CDR3 extends over 15 amino acids. Germline V lookup: CDR1 SGHNT, CDR2 YYREEE (reference sequence). V was clipped by 0 bases and J by 1 base, with 8 bases between them.

This sequence joins TRBV7-9 and TRBJ2-6; perhaps TRBD2 as D (5 bases). CDR3 length: 15 residues. Germline assignment: CDR1 SEHNR and CDR2 FQNEAQ (reference sequence). V was clipped by 6 bases and J by 4 bases, with 13 bases between them. The CDR3 DNA sequence: TGTGCCAGCAGTCCGAGGGTGGGAGGGGCCAACGTCCTGACTTTC. Encoded protein: CASSPRVGGANVLTF.

This clone occurred once. The J gene is TRBJ2-5, the V gene TRBV7-2, with 9 bases aligning to TRBD2. Germline CDR1 reads SGHTA; CDR2 reads FQGNSA. CDR3 length: 14 residues. V was clipped by 6 bases and J by 2 bases; unmatched bases: 4. The CDR3 reads CASSPTSGQETQYF. CDR3 sequence (DNA): TGTGCCAGCAGTCCGACTAGCGGTCAAGAGACCCAGTACTTC.

This chain links TRBV3-1 (or the pseudogene TRBV3-2) with TRBJ2-5; 8 nucleotides agree with TRBD2. The CDR3 loop spans 16 amino acids. Trimming cost V 1 base and J 2 bases; bases outside gene matches: 6. Germline CDR1 is LGHDT and CDR2 is YNNKEL (reference sequence). This chain's CDR3 is CASSQVASGYQETQYF. The CDR3 DNA reads TGTGCCAGCAGCCAAGTCGCTAGCGGGTATCAAGAGACCCAGTACTTC.

This chain links TRBV27 with TRBJ2-1, with 11 nucleotides matching TRBD2. There are 17 residues in the CDR3. V was clipped by 2 bases and J by 4 bases; unmatched bases: 7. The V gene's germline CDR1 is MNHEY and CDR2 SMNVEV (reference sequence). Written as DNA, the CDR3 is TGTGCCAGCAGTTTAGGGGCAGGGACTAGCGGATACAATGAGCAGTTCTTC. Its translation is CASSLGAGTSGYNEQFF.